The entry below describes one T cell receptor beta chain. What antigen it recognizes has not been identified. One base away there is no much larger clone; base qualities are not given. This sample was included in a study of cytomegalovirus exposure and HLA in healthy donors (dated by TCRdb to about 2017). Study-wide context: In an earlier analysis of fewer than 750 of the donors, approximately 300 Gb of sequence data and approximately 100 million unique TCR beta sequences from approximately 180 million T cells were reported. In addition to the first cohort of approximately 670 subjects, a separate validation cohort of 130 or so different subjects was used. An early release covering roughly 600 HLA-typed donors comprised roughly 300 gigabases of sequencing data and 85 million to 100 million unique TCR sequences. Every repertoire in the discovery cohort had been generated on one and the same sequencing platform. To decide whether each TCR beta V gene segment behaved as functional or pseudogenic, an earlier analysis of 587 of the donors relied on high-throughput TCR beta sequencing. Among 300 to 450 genotyped donors of the cohort, an average of approximately 250,000 unique TCR beta nucleotide sequences were sequenced per donor, roughly 20% of them non-productive. To study patterns of TCR occurrence, a later analysis re-analyzed previously published TCR beta repertoires from 650 to 750 donors and added high-resolution HLA genotyping. To predict cytomegalovirus infection status, the study brought together high-throughput TCR immunosequencing, statistical association of individual TCRs with disease status, and machine learning. Donor age, sex, ethnicity and CMV serostatus were collected together with the repertoire data. The aim of the study was to test whether cataloging public T cell receptors could identify signatures of past pathogen exposure. HLA typing covered class I and class II loci at four-digit resolution. Rather than drawing on any new phenotypic data, the later analysis identified candidate immune exposures from TCR beta sequences and the way those sequences occurred across donors. The study used immunosequencing to profile the T cell repertoires of hundreds of subjects and linked those repertoires to cytomegalovirus serostatus. The genetic ancestry cluster associated with self-reported Caucasian donors included about 84% of the 350 to 500 genotyped donors. Five DR-DQ haplotypes were handled as single units for association and clustering because linkage in the cohort was strong. Typing coverage varied by locus: roughly 620-640 donors for A, B, C, DRB1 and DQB1; some 520 for DQA1; approximately 610 for DPA1; around 450 for DPB1. In a later genetic analysis, genome-wide SNP genotypes for about three fifths of the roughly 670 donors were used, and that subset was treated as a discovery cohort.

Study-wide findings and limitations: A cluster of highly shared sequence variants was judged likely to represent a technical artifact of the sequencing pipeline. The study listed around 160 TCR beta chains as associated with cytomegalovirus. Several of the top co-occurrence clusters appeared to be linked to parvovirus B19, influenza, CMV and Epstein-Barr virus, according to a later analysis. The classifier was reported to diagnose cytomegalovirus status with high specificity and sensitivity in both the original cohort and the validation cohort. Three of the identified cytomegalovirus-associated TCR beta chains were confirmed in vitro to be specific for cytomegalovirus antigens. Because some donors lacked HLA typing at each locus, the association tests relied only on the typed subset. The presence/absence analyses assumed that sequencing depth was roughly uniform across donors, and that assumption may not be true. A further reported finding was that TCR beta sequences accurately predicted the HLA-A and HLA-B alleles for most subjects in the first cohort. A later analysis found that most CMV-associated TCR beta chains appeared HLA-restricted, with HLA associations seemingly driven largely by CMV exposure. When HLA alleles, especially DR and DQ, strongly co-occurred, TCR associations were difficult to assign to individual alleles. In a later analysis, TCR association rates were found to vary across HLA loci, with the most associated TCRs seen for DRB1 alleles and the fewest for HLA-C alleles. An earlier analysis of approximately 600 of the donors showed that most TCR beta V segments appeared in productive rearrangements either about 87% or about 30% of the time, which broadly matched IMGT annotations. Linkage disequilibrium might explain the correlated functional status among segregating V segments, but an unknown experimental factor could not be ruled out. The authors suggested that the approach could potentially be extended to other disease states and immunological phenotypes. Because the 87-base-pair reads could not distinguish some IMGT-functional V segments, including TRBV6-2 and TRBV6-3, those segments were excluded. Compared with the approximately 670-donor mean, donors in an Asian-associated ancestry cluster had fewer N-insertions in productive TCRs, according to a later genetic analysis. Because counts were too low, 15 to 20 rarely observed V segments, including chromosome 9 orphons, were left out of the earlier analysis of about 620 of the donors. In a later analysis, 16,951 TCR beta sequences were associated with specific HLA alleles at a false discovery rate of 0.05. Most TCR sequences were observed very rarely across donors, whereas some public TCRs were present in many individuals. In this cohort, only TCR beta chains were sequenced, and detectable features were limited by the absence of alpha or paired-chain data. The only immune exposure information available for the cohort was CMV serostatus. Compared with equally common non-associated chains, HLA-associated TCR beta chains in a later analysis were more clonally expanded and had lower generation probabilities. An association between a missense DCLRE1C variant and V-gene and J-gene trimming of TCR beta chains was found in a later genetic analysis and replicated in an independent cohort.

V and J lose 0 bases and 4 bases, and a span of 12 bases separates them. The CDR3 holds 15 amino acids from the cysteine to the phenylalanine. Left in the record is the CDR3 DNA by itself, 45 bases read in frame from the first base. The germline V gene (reference sequence) supplies CDR1 LNHNV and CDR2 YYDKDF. The library was generated by the immunoSEQ multiplex PCR assay. For the multiplex PCR, a mixture combining 60 forward primers for TCR Vbeta segments and 13 reverse primers for TCR Jbeta segments was used. The CDR3 region of rearranged TCR beta genes was amplified from genomic DNA with a multiplex PCR assay. The Illumina HiSeq System was used to sequence the amplified TCR beta libraries as 87-base-pair reads. The original pipeline was this. Across the 670 or so repertoires, a later analysis counted 60 million to 90 million unique TCR beta chains, some 11 million of which were shared by at least two donors. To remove PCR and sequencing errors, raw reads were error-corrected and collapsed into unique sequences using a nearest-neighbor algorithm that merged closely related sequences. To assign V, D and J gene segments, CDR3 sequences were aligned to IMGT reference sequences. For a sequence to be retained, a match of at least six nucleotides was required to both a V gene segment and a J gene segment. A rearrangement counted as productive if the CDR3 had no stop codons and remained in frame with V and J, and every other rearrangement counted as non-productive. CDR3 was defined by IMGT convention, running from the second conserved V-encoded cysteine to the conserved J-encoded phenylalanine. The earlier analysis of some 580 of the donors excluded any sequence lacking an unambiguous match to a single V gene segment. An earlier analysis of roughly 590 of the donors called V segments functional above 56.7% productive rearrangements and segregating when the between-donor standard deviation exceeded 5%. A statistical classification framework was built for diagnosing cytomegalovirus status from the catalog of TCR beta chain sequences. A later analysis assigned V and J genes by comparing TCR nucleotide sequences with IMGT/GENE-DB human TR gene sequences. Using the TCRdist pipeline, a later analysis assigned CDR3 sequences along with most-parsimonious VDJ recombination scenarios. In a later analysis, each TCR beta chain was defined by its CDR3 amino acid sequence together with its V-gene family, and reads without a unique V-gene family were excluded. In a later analysis, 450 to 600 highly shared, low-generation-probability nucleotide sequences were removed to address suspected cross-contamination and a sequencing artifact. In a later analysis, a clonal expansion index was calculated for each public chain from normalized within-repertoire ranks of inferred template counts. In a later analysis, generation probabilities were computed with a VDJ recombination model fitted to out-of-frame rearrangements, and the resulting probabilities were checked against IGoR. In a later analysis, TCR-TCR, TCR-HLA and TCR-CMV co-occurrence was scored with hypergeometric tests, and a repertoire-size bias correction was applied to TCR pairs. To estimate false discovery rates, a later analysis permuted the HLA or CMV assignments 20 times. In a later analysis, co-occurring TCRs were grouped using DBSCAN, with TCRdist sequence similarity added in when clustering inside HLA-allele-positive subsets. Repertoires with fewer than 30,000 or more than 120,000 public chains, plus five repertoires with anomalous nucleotide sharing, were excluded from co-occurrence clustering. The table comes from immuneACCESS by way of TCRdb, which keeps in-frame sequences with V and J called. Part of the clones is missing from these tables; in studies checked, under half for an unresolved V gene and the rest for unknown reasons. Clonal size and the V and J genes are those of that table, whereas D and trimming came from the DNA. The sample table lists 150,000 to 200,000 clones, 70% to 80% of them with a count of one. Jointly, the top ten make up less than 0.9% of the sample.

The cohort comprised hundreds of healthy bone marrow donors. At the time of sampling, all cohort members were nominally healthy, though unrecorded immune exposures were likely present. The donor tested CMV seronegative and was one of the 352 seronegative cohort members. Each donor provided a peripheral blood sample, and peripheral blood mononuclear cells were used for TCR beta sequencing. Genomic DNA extraction from the blood cell samples was performed with the Qiagen DNeasy Blood Extraction Kit. The sequence was collected from a female donor in good health and CMV-seronegative. Source material: PBMCs. The rearranged segments are TRBV15 and TRBJ1-2, with a tentative D gene TRBD1 over 5 matching bases. The nucleotide sequence is given as TGTGCCACCAGCAGAGATTATCAGGACACCTATGGCTACACCTTC. It translates to CATSRDYQDTYGYTF.